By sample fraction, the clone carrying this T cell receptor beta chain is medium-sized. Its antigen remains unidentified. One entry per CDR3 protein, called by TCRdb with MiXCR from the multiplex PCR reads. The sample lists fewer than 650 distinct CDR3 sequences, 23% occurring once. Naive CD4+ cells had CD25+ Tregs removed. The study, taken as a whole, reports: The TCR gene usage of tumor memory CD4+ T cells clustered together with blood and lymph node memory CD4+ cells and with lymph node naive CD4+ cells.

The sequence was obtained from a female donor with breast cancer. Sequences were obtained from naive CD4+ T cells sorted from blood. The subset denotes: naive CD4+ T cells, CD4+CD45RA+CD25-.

The CDR3 loop reads CASIQGQGAYGYTF. Here the CDR3 DNA reads TGTGCCAGCATCCAAGGACAGGGAGCCTATGGCTACACCTTC. This chain joins TRBV12-3 or TRBV12-4 and TRBJ1-2, with TRBD1 matching 8 bases. The J segment lost 4 bases and the V segment lost 7 bases, leaving 8 bases of the junction unmatched. CDR3 size: 14 residues.